Below are 24 T cell receptor beta chains sequenced from a single sample in a study of vaccination effects on CD4 cells after COVID-19. Before sequencing took place, the ViraFEST assay used viral peptide pools to expand antigen-specific CD4+ T cells. With roughly 10 days of culture completed, CD4+ T cells were isolated. These receptors are not linked to any known antigen. Using immunoSEQ multiplex PCR, the repertoire was profiled, and TCRdb retains in-frame clones only, with some absent. The data contain about 60,000 clones, 75% to 85% of them singletons. The starting material was CD4+ T cells from PBMCs cultured with HCoV-229E spike peptides, obtained before COVID-19 vaccination. Receptor source: a human donor who received a COVID-19 vaccine.

V is TRBV4-1 and J is TRBJ2-5; D gene unclear. The V gene's germline CDR1 is MGHRA and CDR2 YSYEKL. The CDR3 extends over 15 amino acids. Trimming left V 0 bases short and J 0 bases short, with 8 bases between. The DNA of the CDR3 is TGCGCCAGCAGCCAAGACTCCAGTTACCAAGAGACCCAGTACTTC. The encoded protein is CASSQDSSYQETQYF.

The chain joins TRBV5-1 to TRBJ2-2, with D maybe TRBD1 (6 bases). V was shortened by 7 bases and J by 1 base, with 14 bases between the two germline ends. Per the germline V gene, CDR1 is SGHRS and CDR2 is YFSETQ. This CDR3 region has 15 residues. The CDR3 DNA reads as TGCGCCAGCTCCCCGGAAGGGGGGAACACCGGGGAGCTGTTTTTT. Its translation is CASSPEGGNTGELFF.

V and J are TRBV7-2 and TRBJ2-1, with 8 bases identical to TRBD1. This CDR3 comprises 15 residues. The V and J ends lost 3 bases and 2 bases, in that order; junction bases with no gene match: 3. CDR1 SGHTA and CDR2 FQGNSA come from the germline V gene. CDR3: CASSLGQAAYNEQFF. CDR3 coding DNA: TGTGCCAGCAGCTTGGGACAGGCAGCCTACAATGAGCAGTTCTTC.

V gene TRBV7-9 combines with J gene TRBJ1-1; a possible D gene is TRBD1 (6 bases). The germline CDR1 and CDR2 sequences are SEHNR and FQNEAQ (reference sequence). The CDR3 is 14 amino acids. Trimming shortened V by 4 bases and J by 3 bases, and 12 bases separated the two germline ends. CDR3 region: CASSSLGGDTEAFF. In DNA form, the CDR3 reads TGTGCCAGCAGCTCCTTAGGGGGGGACACTGAAGCTTTCTTT.

This chain uses TRBV7-2 with TRBJ2-3; 7 bases agree with TRBD1. With 0 bases clipped from V and 5 bases from J, the junction kept 11 bases outside the gene matches. The CDR3 runs 17 residues. CDR1 and CDR2 (germline): SGHTA, FQGNSA. CDR3 in DNA: TGTGCCAGCAGCTTAGCCCAAGGGGCAGGGGGAATAGATACGCAGTATTTT. The encoded protein is CASSLAQGAGGIDTQYF.

The chain links TRBV12-5 to TRBJ1-4; 8 bases are shared with TRBD1. The germline CDR1 and CDR2 sequences are LGHNT and FRNRAP. The CDR3 runs 14 residues. Trimming removed 4 bases from V and 8 bases from J; junction bases left unmatched: 6. Here the CDR3 reads CASGSDREGEKLFF. The CDR3 region has the DNA TGTGCTAGTGGTTCGGACAGGGAAGGCGAAAAACTGTTTTTT.

This rearrangement joins TRBV28 to TRBJ1-1; D perhaps matches TRBD1 (6 bases). V lost 4 bases to trimming and J lost 4 bases, with 19 bases between them. This CDR3 contains 16 residues. Germline CDR1 reads MDHEN; CDR2 reads SYDVKM. The CDR3, as DNA: TGTGCCAGCAGTTGGCAAGGCCCCCTCAGGGGCACTGAAGCTTTCTTT. It codes for CASSWQGPLRGTEAFF.

This chain joins TRBV19 and TRBJ1-1; D remains ambiguous. V was shortened by 3 bases and J by 3 bases, with 11 bases between the two germline ends. Germline V gene sequence: CDR1 LNHDA, CDR2 SQIVND (reference sequence). CDR3 length: 14 amino acids. CDR3 nucleotide sequence: TGTGCCAGTAGTATGCCGGGCCTATACACTGAAGCTTTCTTT. Translating gives CASSMPGLYTEAFF.

This clone showed up just once. The V call is TRBV19, the J call TRBJ2-2; 8 bases are a match to TRBD2. V trimming: 2 bases; J trimming: 5 bases; junction bases outside the gene matches: 4. The CDR3 has 15 amino acids. Looked up from germline, CDR1 is LNHDA and CDR2 is SQIVND (reference sequence). The CDR3 DNA sequence: TGTGCCAGTAGTATACCGGGGGGGCCGACCGGGGAGCTGTTTTTT. Translation: CASSIPGGPTGELFF. The variable domain in full, with the rest retrieved from reference TRBV19 and TRBJ2-2, is DGGITQSPKYLFRKEGQNVTLSCEQNLNHDAMYWYRQDPGQGLRLIYYSQIVNDFQKGDIAEGYSVSREKKESFPLTVTSAQKNPTAFYLCASSIPGGPTGELFFGEGSRLTVL.

This clone occurred a few times. J is TRBJ2-1 and V is TRBV2, with a weak D call TRBD2 (7 bases). Trimming took 6 bases from V and 7 from J, leaving 19 bases between them. The CDR3 loop spans 15 amino acids. CDR1 SNHLY and CDR2 FYNNEI come from the germline V gene. This chain's CDR3 is CASSQAGADQNEQFF. The CDR3 nucleotides are TGTGCCAGCAGCCAGGCGGGGGCAGACCAAAATGAGCAGTTCTTC.

The rearrangement uses TRBV28 and TRBJ2-3; TRBD1 is a possible D gene (8 bases). This CDR3 is 14 amino acids long. Germline CDR1 reads MDHEN; CDR2 reads SYDVKM. The V and J ends lost 8 bases and 1 base respectively, with 13 bases between them. CDR3 sequence reads: CASGGGQGTDTQYF. The CDR3 region has the DNA TGTGCCAGCGGGGGGGGACAGGGCACAGATACGCAGTATTTT.

The rearrangement uses TRBV5-1 and TRBJ2-2; possible D gene TRBD2, 6 bases. Trimming removed 1 base at V and 6 bases at J, with 13 bases between. The CDR3 is 15 residues long. The germline gives CDR1 SGHRS, CDR2 YFSETQ. CDR3 sequence: CASSLRGGQAGELFF. CDR3 sequence (DNA): TGCGCCAGCAGCTTGCGGGGAGGTCAGGCCGGGGAGCTGTTTTTT.

This clone was recorded a few times. The chain recombines TRBV27 with TRBJ1-6; D might be TRBD1 (6 bases). V lost 6 bases to trimming and J lost 7 bases, with 10 bases between them. Germline CDR1 and CDR2: MNHEY and SMNVEV (reference sequence). CDR3 length: 13 residues. The CDR3 bases are TGTGCCAGCAGGCACAGGGAAAATTCACCCCTCCACTTT. This encodes CASRHRENSPLHF.

The chain links TRBV19 to TRBJ1-5, with TRBD1 matching over 10 bases. V trimming: 8 bases; J trimming: 4 bases; junction bases outside the gene matches: 5. The germline CDR1 and CDR2 sequences are LNHDA and SQIVND (reference sequence). The CDR3 runs 14 residues. CDR3 protein: CASGTGQGNQPQHF. The CDR3 DNA reads TGTGCCAGTGGCACGGGACAGGGGAATCAGCCCCAGCATTTT.

This clone was counted between two and nine times. The V call is TRBV7-9, the J call TRBJ1-6; D is uncertain. CDR1 and CDR2 from the germline V gene are SEHNR and FQNEAQ (reference sequence). The V and J ends lost 4 bases and 5 bases respectively, with 3 bases between them. The CDR3 is 12 residues long. DNA for the CDR3: TGTGCCAGCAGCTGGGATAATTCACCCCTCCACTTT. It codes for CASSWDNSPLHF.

V is TRBV3-1 (or the pseudogene TRBV3-2) and J is TRBJ2-4, with unresolved D. V dropped 4 bases and J dropped 5 bases, with 6 bases sitting between them. CDR1 and CDR2 (germline): LGHDT, YNNKEL (reference sequence). The CDR3 spans 12 residues. The CDR3 nucleotides are TGTGCCAGCAGCCTTGGAGAAAACATTCAGTACTTC. The encoded protein is CASSLGENIQYF.

The J gene is TRBJ2-3, the V gene TRBV7-9; 8 bases are shared with TRBD2. The CDR3 spans 17 residues. Germline V lookup: CDR1 SEHNR, CDR2 FQNEAQ (reference sequence). The J segment lost 2 bases and the V segment lost 6 bases, leaving 13 bases of the junction unmatched. CDR3 amino acids: CASRWGRAGGLTDTQYF. The CDR3, as DNA: TGTGCCAGCAGGTGGGGGCGGGCGGGGGGCCTCACAGATACGCAGTATTTT.

CDR3 protein: CASSFIDRGTSGNTIYF. In DNA form, the CDR3 reads TGTGCCAGCAGCTTTATCGACAGGGGAACGTCTGGAAACACCATATATTTT. The chain recombines TRBV7-8 with TRBJ1-3, with 8 bases identical to TRBD1. Trimming removed 3 bases from V and 1 base from J; junction bases left unmatched: 8. From germline, CDR1 is SGHVS and CDR2 FQNEAQ. The CDR3 runs to 17 residues.

CDR3 amino acids: CASSLATGARTEAFF. DNA for the CDR3: TGCGCCAGCAGCTTGGCCACGGGGGCGAGAACTGAAGCTTTCTTT. The rearrangement links TRBV5-1 to TRBJ1-1; the D gene is possibly TRBD1 (6 bases). Germline V CDR1 and CDR2: SGHRS, YFSETQ. Trimming took 0 bases from V and 5 from J, leaving 14 bases between them. This CDR3 is 15 amino acids long.

V usage is TRBV24-1 and J usage is TRBJ2-3; D ambiguous. This CDR3 contains 13 residues. Per germline, CDR1 KGHDR and CDR2 SFDVKD. The V and J ends lost 4 bases and 0 bases respectively, with 4 bases between them. As DNA, the CDR3 is TGTGCCACCAGTGACGGCAGCACAGATACGCAGTATTTT. This codes for CATSDGSTDTQYF.

This chain links TRBV5-6 with TRBJ2-1; D unclear. Per the germline V gene, CDR1 is SGHDT and CDR2 is YYEEEE. The CDR3 runs 18 residues. The germline V and J ends were trimmed by 0 bases and 4 bases, with 20 bases remaining between them. The CDR3 DNA is TGTGCCAGCAGCTTGGTGGCATCATCAAGTTTGGGGTACAATGAGCAGTTCTTC. Translating gives CASSLVASSSLGYNEQFF.

This sequence joins TRBV6-5 and TRBJ2-3; D not resolved. The CDR3 is made up of 14 amino acids. CDR1 and CDR2 (germline): MNHEY, SVGAGI. Trimming left V 2 bases short and J 7 bases short, with 13 bases between. CDR3 coding DNA: TGTGCCAGCAGTTACAACCGAGAGGCACATACGCAGTATTTT. It yields the protein CASSYNREAHTQYF.

The chain couples TRBV2 to TRBJ2-5; TRBD2 might be the D (7 bases). Germline CDR1 reads SNHLY; CDR2 reads FYNNEI. The CDR3 length is 15 residues. The germline V and J ends were trimmed by 0 bases and 4 bases, with 12 bases remaining between them. The chain's CDR3 is CASSEAGGLGETQYF. The CDR3 DNA follows: TGTGCCAGCAGTGAAGCGGGGGGGCTTGGAGAGACCCAGTACTTC.

The chain links TRBV28 to TRBJ1-1, with TRBD1 matching over 7 bases. J gave up 4 bases and V 4 bases, and 9 bases lay outside the gene matches. The CDR3 extends over 15 amino acids. The germline CDR1 and CDR2 sequences are MDHEN and SYDVKM. The CDR3 reads CASSSYRGVGTEAFF. The CDR3 DNA reads as TGTGCCAGCAGTTCGTACAGGGGCGTCGGCACTGAAGCTTTCTTT.